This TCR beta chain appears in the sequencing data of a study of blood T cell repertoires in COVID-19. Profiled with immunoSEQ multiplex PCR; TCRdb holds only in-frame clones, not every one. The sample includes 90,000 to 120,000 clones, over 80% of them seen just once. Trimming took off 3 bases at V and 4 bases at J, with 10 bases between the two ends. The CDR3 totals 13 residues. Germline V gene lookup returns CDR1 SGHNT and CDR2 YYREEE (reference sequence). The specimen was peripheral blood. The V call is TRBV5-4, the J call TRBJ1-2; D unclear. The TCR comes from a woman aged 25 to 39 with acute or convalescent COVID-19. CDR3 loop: CASSSSLGYGYTF. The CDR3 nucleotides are TGTGCCAGCAGCTCTTCCCTCGGCTATGGCTACACCTTC.